Given below is one T cell receptor beta chain in context. Original processing notes: Amplifying reference gene primers gave estimates of nucleated cell counts. Profiling relied on immunoSEQ multiplex PCR, and the TCRdb table lists in-frame clones only, not all of them. From that table come the V and J calls and clone size; the DNA was used to work out D and trimming. The repertoire has 400,000 to 450,000 clones, 86% of them found once; the top ten carry 1.4%. Deletions cut 4 bases from V and 4 bases from J, with 18 bases between. Germline V lookup: CDR1 SGHTS, CDR2 YDEGEE. This CDR3 region has 16 residues. The record originates from a study of blood T cell repertoires in COVID-19. The overall study: Italy, Spain and the United States were the sources of the convalescent and acute COVID-19 samples. Nucleic acid was either cDNA or gDNA, and it came from T cells, B-cell-depleted T cells, or PBMCs.

The origin of this receptor is a woman aged 25-40 years with active or convalescent COVID-19. The chain combines TRBV5-8 with TRBJ1-3; TRBD1 is a possible D gene (6 bases). Specimen: peripheral blood. The DNA for the CDR3 is TGTGCCAGCAGCCCGGGGTTATATGGGGGCGGAAACACCATATATTTT. It codes for CASSPGLYGGGNTIYF.